Included here is one T cell receptor (beta chain) sequence, with context. Its antigen is not identified. Sequencing targeted TCR beta in blood CD8+ and CD4+ T cells. Isolation of CD8+ and CD4+ T cells was performed negatively, whereas enrichment of TEMRA cells was done by FACS. Reverse transcription of about 0.45 to 1 ug RNA was performed with random hexamers. TCRdb recomputed calls from the immunoSEQ multiplex PCR reads with MiXCR, one row per CDR3 protein. The table includes 130,000 or so distinct CDR3 sequences, roughly 89% detected once. This CDR3 region has 15 residues. Trimming took 4 bases from V and 4 from J, leaving 11 bases between them. Looked up from germline, CDR1 is PRHDT and CDR2 is FYEKMQ (reference sequence). This entry comes from a study of CD8 T cells in Susac syndrome. Study-level findings and limits: The study's TCR sequencing and HLA analysis covered a relatively small number of individuals, and the study acknowledged this.

The rearrangement joins TRBV13 to TRBJ2-6; D is unresolved. This receptor was taken from a human donor with multiple sclerosis. Input material: CD8+ T cells from PBMCs. CDR3 nucleotides: TGTGCCAGCAGCTCACGCGACGCCGGGGCCAACGTCCTGACTTTC. The encoded protein is CASSSRDAGANVLTF.